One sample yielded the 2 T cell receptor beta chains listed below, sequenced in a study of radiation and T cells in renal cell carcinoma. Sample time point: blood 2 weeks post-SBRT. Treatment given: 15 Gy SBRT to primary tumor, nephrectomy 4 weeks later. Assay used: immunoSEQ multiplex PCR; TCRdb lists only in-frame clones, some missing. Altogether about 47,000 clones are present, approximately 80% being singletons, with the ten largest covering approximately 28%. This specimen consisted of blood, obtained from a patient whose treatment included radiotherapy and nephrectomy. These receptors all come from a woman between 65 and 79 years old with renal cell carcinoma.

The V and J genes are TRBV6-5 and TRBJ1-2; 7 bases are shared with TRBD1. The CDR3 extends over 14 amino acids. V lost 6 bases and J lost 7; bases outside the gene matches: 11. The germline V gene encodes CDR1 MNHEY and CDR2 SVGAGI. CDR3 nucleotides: TGTGCCAGCAGCCGAGGGGAGGGGGCGGGTGGCTACACCTTC. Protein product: CASSRGEGAGGYTF.

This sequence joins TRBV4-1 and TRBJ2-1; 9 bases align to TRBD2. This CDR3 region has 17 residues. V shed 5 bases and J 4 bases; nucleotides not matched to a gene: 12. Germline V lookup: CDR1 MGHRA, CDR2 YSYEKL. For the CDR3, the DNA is TGCGCCAGCAGCAAAACGGTAGCGGGGGTATCGTACAATGAGCAGTTCTTC. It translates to CASSKTVAGVSYNEQFF.